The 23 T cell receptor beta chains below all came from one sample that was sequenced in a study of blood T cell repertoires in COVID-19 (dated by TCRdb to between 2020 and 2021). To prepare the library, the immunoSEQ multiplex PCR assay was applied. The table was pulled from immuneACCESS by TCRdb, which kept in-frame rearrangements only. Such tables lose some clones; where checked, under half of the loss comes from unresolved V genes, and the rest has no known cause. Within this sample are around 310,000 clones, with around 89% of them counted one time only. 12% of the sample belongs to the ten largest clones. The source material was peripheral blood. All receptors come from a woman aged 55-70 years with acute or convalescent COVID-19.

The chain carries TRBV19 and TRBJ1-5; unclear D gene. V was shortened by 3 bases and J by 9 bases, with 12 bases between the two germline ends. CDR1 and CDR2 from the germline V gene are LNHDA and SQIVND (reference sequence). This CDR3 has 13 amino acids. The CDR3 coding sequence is TGTGCCAGTAGTATTGGGCCCGACCCGCCCCAGCATTTT. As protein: CASSIGPDPPQHF.

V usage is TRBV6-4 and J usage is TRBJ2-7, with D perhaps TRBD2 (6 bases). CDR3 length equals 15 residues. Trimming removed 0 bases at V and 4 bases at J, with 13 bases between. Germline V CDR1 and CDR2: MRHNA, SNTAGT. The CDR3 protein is CASSDSRLVEYEQYF. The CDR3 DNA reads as TGTGCCAGCAGTGACTCGCGACTAGTTGAGTACGAGCAGTACTTC.

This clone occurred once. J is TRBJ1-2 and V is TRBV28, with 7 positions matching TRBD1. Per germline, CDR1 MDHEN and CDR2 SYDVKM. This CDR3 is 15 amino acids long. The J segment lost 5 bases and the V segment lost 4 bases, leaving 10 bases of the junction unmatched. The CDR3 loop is CASSSPPTGLYGYTF. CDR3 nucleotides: TGTGCCAGCAGTTCACCCCCGACAGGGCTGTATGGCTACACCTTC.

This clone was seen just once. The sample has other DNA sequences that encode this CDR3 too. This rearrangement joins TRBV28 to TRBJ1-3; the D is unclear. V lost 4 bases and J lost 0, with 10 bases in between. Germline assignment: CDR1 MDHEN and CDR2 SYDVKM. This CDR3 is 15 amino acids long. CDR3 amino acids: CASSSLGVSGNTIYF. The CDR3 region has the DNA TGTGCCAGCAGTTCACTCGGGGTCTCTGGAAACACCATATATTTT.

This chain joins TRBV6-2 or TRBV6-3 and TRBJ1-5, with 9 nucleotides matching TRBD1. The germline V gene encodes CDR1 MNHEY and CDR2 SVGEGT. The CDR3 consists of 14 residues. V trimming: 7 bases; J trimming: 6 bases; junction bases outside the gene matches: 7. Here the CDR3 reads CASTPTGGGQPQHF. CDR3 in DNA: TGTGCCAGCACCCCCACAGGGGGCGGTCAGCCCCAGCATTTT.

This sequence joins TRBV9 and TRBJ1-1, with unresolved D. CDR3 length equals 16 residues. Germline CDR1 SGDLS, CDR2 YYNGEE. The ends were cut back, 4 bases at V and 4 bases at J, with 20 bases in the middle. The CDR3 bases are TGTGCCAGCAGCCCCATGGGAGGCACTCCGACCACTGAAGCTTTCTTT. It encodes CASSPMGGTPTTEAFF.

The CDR3 loop is CASSSSRDTEAFF. CDR3 nucleotide sequence: TGTGCCAGCAGCTCATCGAGGGACACTGAAGCTTTCTTT. The J gene is TRBJ1-1, the V gene TRBV7-7; D uncertain. CDR3 size: 13 residues. Per germline, CDR1 SSHAT and CDR2 FNYEAQ (reference sequence). Trimming took 4 bases from V and 3 from J, leaving 9 bases between them.

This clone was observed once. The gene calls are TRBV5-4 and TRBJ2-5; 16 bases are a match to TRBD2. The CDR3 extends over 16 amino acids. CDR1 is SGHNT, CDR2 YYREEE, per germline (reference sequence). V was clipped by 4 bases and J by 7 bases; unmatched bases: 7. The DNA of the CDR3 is TGTGCCAGCAGCCCGGGACTAGCGGGAGGGCTATTGACCCAGTACTTC. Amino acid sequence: CASSPGLAGGLLTQYF.

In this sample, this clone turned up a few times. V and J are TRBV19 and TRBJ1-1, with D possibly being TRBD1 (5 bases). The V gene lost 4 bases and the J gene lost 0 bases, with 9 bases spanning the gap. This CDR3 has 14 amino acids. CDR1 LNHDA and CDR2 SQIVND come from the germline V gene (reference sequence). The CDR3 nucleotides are TGTGCCAGTAGTAACCGGGACTTGAACACTGAAGCTTTCTTT. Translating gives CASSNRDLNTEAFF.

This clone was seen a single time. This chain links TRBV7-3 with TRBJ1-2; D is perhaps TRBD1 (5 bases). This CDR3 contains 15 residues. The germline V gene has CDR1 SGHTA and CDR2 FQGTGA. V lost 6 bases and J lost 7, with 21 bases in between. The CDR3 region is CASSLMGLPGGGYTF. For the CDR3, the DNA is TGTGCCAGCAGTCTAATGGGCCTGCCCGGGGGTGGCTACACCTTC.

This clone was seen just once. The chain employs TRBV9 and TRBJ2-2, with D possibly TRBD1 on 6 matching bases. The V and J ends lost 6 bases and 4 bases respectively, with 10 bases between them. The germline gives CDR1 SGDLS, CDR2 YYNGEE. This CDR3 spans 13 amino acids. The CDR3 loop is CASNRDGTGELFF. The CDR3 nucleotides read TGTGCCAGCAACAGGGATGGCACCGGGGAGCTGTTTTTT.

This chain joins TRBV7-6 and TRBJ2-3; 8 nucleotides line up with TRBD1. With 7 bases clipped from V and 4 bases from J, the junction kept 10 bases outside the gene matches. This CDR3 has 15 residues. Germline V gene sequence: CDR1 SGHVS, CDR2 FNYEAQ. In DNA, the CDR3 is TGTGCCAGCATCCGGACAGGGTATAAGGCAGATACGCAGTATTTT. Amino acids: CASIRTGYKADTQYF.

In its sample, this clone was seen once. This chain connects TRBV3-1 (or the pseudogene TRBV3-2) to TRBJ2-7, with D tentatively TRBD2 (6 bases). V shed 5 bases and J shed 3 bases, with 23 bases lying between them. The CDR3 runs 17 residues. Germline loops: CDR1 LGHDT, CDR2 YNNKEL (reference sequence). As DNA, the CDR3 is TGTGCCAGCAGCTCCCGGGACGAGAACAGCGGGCGCTACGAGCAGTACTTC. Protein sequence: CASSSRDENSGRYEQYF.

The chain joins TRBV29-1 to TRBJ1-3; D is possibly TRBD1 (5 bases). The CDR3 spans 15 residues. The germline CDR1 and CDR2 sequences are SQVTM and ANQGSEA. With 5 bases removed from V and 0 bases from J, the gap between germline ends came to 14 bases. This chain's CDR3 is CSVTTGYYSGNTIYF. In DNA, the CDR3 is TGCAGCGTTACTACAGGCTACTACTCTGGAAACACCATATATTTT.

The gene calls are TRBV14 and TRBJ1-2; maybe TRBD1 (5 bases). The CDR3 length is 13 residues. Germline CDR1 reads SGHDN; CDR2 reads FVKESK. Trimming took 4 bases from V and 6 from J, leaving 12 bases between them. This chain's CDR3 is CASSPIRQNGYTF. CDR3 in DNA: TGTGCCAGCAGCCCCATAAGACAGAATGGCTACACCTTC.

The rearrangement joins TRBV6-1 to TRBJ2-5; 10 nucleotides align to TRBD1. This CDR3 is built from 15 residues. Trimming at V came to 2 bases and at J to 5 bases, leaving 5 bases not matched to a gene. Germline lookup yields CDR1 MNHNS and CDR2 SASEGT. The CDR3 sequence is CASSERQGAGETQYF. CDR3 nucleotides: TGTGCCAGCAGTGAAAGACAGGGGGCGGGGGAGACCCAGTACTTC.

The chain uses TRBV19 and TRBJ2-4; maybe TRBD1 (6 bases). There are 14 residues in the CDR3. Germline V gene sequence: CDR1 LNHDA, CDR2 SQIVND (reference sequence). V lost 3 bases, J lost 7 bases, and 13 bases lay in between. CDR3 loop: CASSMGAERNIQYF. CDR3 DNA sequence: TGTGCCAGTAGTATGGGGGCCGAGCGGAACATTCAGTACTTC.

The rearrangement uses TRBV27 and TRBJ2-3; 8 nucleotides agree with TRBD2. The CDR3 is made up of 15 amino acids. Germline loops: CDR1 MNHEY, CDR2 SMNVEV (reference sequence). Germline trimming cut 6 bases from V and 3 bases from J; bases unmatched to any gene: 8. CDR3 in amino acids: CASSKQLAVTDTQYF. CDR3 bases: TGTGCCAGCAGCAAGCAACTAGCGGTTACAGATACGCAGTATTTT.

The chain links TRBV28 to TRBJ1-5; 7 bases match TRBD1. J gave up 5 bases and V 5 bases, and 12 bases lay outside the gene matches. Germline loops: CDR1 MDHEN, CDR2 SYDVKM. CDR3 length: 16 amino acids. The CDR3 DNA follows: TGTGCCAGCAGTCTAAACCCGGGGACAGATGATCAGCCCCAGCATTTT. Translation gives CASSLNPGTDDQPQHF.

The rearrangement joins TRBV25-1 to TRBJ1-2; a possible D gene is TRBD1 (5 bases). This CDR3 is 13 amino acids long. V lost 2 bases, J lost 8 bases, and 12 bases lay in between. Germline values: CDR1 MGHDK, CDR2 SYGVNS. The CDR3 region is CASSEMGGDGYTF. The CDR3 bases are TGTGCCAGCAGTGAAATGGGGGGTGACGGCTACACCTTC.

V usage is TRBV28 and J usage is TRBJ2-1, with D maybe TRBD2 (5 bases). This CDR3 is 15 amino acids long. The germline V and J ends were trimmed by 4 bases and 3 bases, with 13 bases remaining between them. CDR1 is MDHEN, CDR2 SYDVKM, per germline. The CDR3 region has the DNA TGTGCCAGCAGTTCGATGGACTGGAACTACAATGAGCAGTTCTTC. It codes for CASSSMDWNYNEQFF.

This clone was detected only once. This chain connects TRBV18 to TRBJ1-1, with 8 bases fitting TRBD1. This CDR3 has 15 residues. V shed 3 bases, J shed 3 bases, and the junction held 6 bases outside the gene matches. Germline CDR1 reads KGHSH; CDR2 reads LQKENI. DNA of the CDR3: TGTGCCAGCTCACCGGGCAGGGGGCCGGACACTGAAGCTTTCTTT. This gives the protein CASSPGRGPDTEAFF.

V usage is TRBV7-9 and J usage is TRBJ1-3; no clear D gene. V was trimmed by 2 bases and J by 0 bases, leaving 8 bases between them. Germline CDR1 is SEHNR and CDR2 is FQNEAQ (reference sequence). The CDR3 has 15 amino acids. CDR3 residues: CASSLLRASGNTIYF. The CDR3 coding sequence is TGTGCCAGCAGCTTATTGAGGGCCTCTGGAAACACCATATATTTT. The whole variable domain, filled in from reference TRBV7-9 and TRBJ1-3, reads DTGVSQNPRHKITKRGQNVTFRCDPISEHNRLYWYRQTLGQGPEFLTYFQNEAQLEKSRLLSDRFSAERPKGSFSTLEIQRTEQGDSAMYLCASSLLRASGNTIYFGEGSWLTVV.